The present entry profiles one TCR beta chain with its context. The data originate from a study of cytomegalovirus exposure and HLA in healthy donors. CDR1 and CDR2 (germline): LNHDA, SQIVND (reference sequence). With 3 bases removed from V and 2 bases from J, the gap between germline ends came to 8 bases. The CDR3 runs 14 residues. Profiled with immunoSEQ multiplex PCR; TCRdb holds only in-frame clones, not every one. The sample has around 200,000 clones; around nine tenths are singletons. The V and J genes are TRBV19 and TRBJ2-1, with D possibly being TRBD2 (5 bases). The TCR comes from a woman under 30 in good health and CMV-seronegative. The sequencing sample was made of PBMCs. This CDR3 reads CASSIPGAYNEQFF. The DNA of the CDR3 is TGTGCCAGTAGTATCCCCGGGGCCTACAATGAGCAGTTCTTC.